These T cell receptor beta chains were read from a single sample in a study of cytomegalovirus exposure and HLA in healthy donors. Some clones are missing from TCRdb's copy, which holds only in-frame ones; the method was immunoSEQ multiplex PCR. The data show 200,000 to 300,000 clones, over 80% seen once. What was sequenced was PBMCs. The receptor set was obtained from a woman aged 40-49 years in good health and CMV-seropositive. CDR3s include the opening cysteine and the closing phenylalanine or tryptophan. The order of the fields is clone size, J gene, V gene, D gene, CDR3 DNA, CDR3 protein. The D gene is left open where the match is weak. Clone size is not always given. Where it is, it says once, few, many or a class for expanded clones.

>-|TRBJ1-1|TRBV6-1|-
TGTGCCAGCCGTACATCGAACACTGAAGCTTTCTTT
CASRTSNTEAFF
>-|TRBJ1-1|TRBV30|-
TGTGCCTGGATTAAGGAGGAAACTATGAACACTGAAGCTTTCTTT
CAWIKEETMNTEAFF
>-|TRBJ2-1|TRBV6-1|-
TGTGCCAGCAGTCAAGCAGGGAAGGGGACTGGGCTGGTGCAGTTCTTC
CASSQAGKGTGLVQFF
>-|TRBJ2-1|TRBV2|-
TGTGCCAGCAGTCAACGATCAGGTTCTGACAATGAGCAGTTCTTC
CASSQRSGSDNEQFF
>-|TRBJ2-7|TRBV27|TRBD1
TGTGCCAGCAGTCAAACCGGGACAGGGAAAGGCGAGCAGTACTTC
CASSQTGTGKGEQYF
>-|TRBJ2-7|TRBV9|-
TGTGCCAGCAGCAGCGAGATCTCCGAGCAGTACTTC
CASSSEISEQYF
>-|TRBJ2-2|TRBV10-3|TRBD2
TGTGCCATCAGTGGTCCGGGACTAGCCGATCGGGCGGAGCTGTTTTTT
CAISGPGLADRAELFF
>once|TRBJ2-1|TRBV4-3|TRBD1
TGCGCCAGTACTCAGGGGGCGTCTCGGGACAATGAGCAGTTCTTC
CASTQGASRDNEQFF
>-|TRBJ2-7|TRBV27|TRBD1
TGTGCCAGCAGTTTATCTACAGGGGGCACTTACGAGCAGTACTTC
CASSLSTGGTYEQYF
>-|TRBJ1-1|TRBV6-5|-
TGTGCCAGCAGCCGACTGGATGAAGCTTTCTTT
CASSRLDEAFF
>-|TRBJ2-5|TRBV9|-
TGTGCCAGCAGCCCGGGGGACTTTGAGACCCAGTACTTC
CASSPGDFETQYF
>-|TRBJ2-3|TRBV4-2|-
TGTGCCAGCAGCCCCCGCGAACTCACAGATACGCAGTATTTT
CASSPRELTDTQYF
>-|TRBJ2-1|TRBV29-1|TRBD2
TGCAGCGTTGAGGGACTAGCGGGTCCCAATGAGCAGTTCTTC
CSVEGLAGPNEQFF
>-|TRBJ2-1|TRBV4-3|TRBD1
TGCGCCAGCAGCCAGTCAGGGACAGGAATTTACAATGAGCAGTTCTTC
CASSQSGTGIYNEQFF
>-|TRBJ1-5|TRBV30|-
TGTGCCTCCCAGTATAGCAATCAGCCCCAGCATTTT
CASQYSNQPQHF
>-|TRBJ2-3|TRBV11-3|TRBD2
TGTGCCAGCAGCCTCCTAGCGGAGGGAACCCTTACGCAGTATTTT
CASSLLAEGTLTQYF
>-|TRBJ1-2|TRBV9|-
TGTGCCAGCAGCGTAGCTTCTGGACAGTTGGACTATGGCTACACCTTC
CASSVASGQLDYGYTF
>-|TRBJ2-5|TRBV4-1|TRBD1
TGCGCCAGCACTCTGACCGGGACAGGGGCCGAGACCCAGTACTTC
CASTLTGTGAETQYF